The present TCR beta chain was sequenced within a study of TIL therapy for anti-PD-1-resistant metastatic lung cancer (dated by TCRdb to the early 2020s). Study-level background: Enrolled patients had a median age of around 51 years (range about 38-80) and a median tumor PD-L1 proportion score of under 7%. Most of the cohort had lung adenocarcinoma, a handful of tumors were EGFR-mutant and two were ALK-rearranged, and half of the patients were current or former smokers. A median non-synonymous tumor mutation burden of approximately 1.5 mutations per megabase was determined across the cohort by whole-exome sequencing. T cell receptor beta sequencing of tumor and peripheral blood was used to follow clonotypes across the tumor, the expanded TIL product and serial blood samples.

Results the study describes overall, beyond this receptor: Compared with baseline intratumoral T cells, expanded TIL cultures were more clonal and less diverse (median clonality roughly 6% vs 31%, p < 0.0001). Because the cohort was highly selected, with more treatment-naive, never-smoker and oncogene-addicted patients than is typical, generalizability is limited. High clonal turnover was observed in TIL culture, with many enriched product clones not detected in the baseline tumor, which suggested clonal contraction rather than faithful expansion. The study protocol defined all tumor marker inferences as exploratory.

TCR beta CDR3 regions were amplified from genomic DNA by bias-controlled multiplex PCR with the immunoSEQ v3 hsTCRB kit. The TCR libraries were sequenced on an Illumina NextSeq 500 to roughly 1.8 million read pairs for survey level or 5-6 million read pairs for deep level. Under the source paper's analysis protocol: V, D and J genes were assigned, non-productive sequences were removed, and clonality was reported by immunoSEQ Analyzer software. To compare repertoires between infused TIL and blood, productive Simpson clonality was used along with the Morisita overlap index of productive TRB rearrangements. The clones in this table, taken by TCRdb from immuneACCESS, are in-frame only. Not every clone is retained; where verified, under half of the shortfall comes from an unresolved V gene, and the cause of the rest is unknown. Clone size and V and J calls were adopted from that table, with D and trimming inferred from the DNA. The sample contains approximately 97,000 clones, approximately 65% of them found a single time. Of the sample, 9.5% to 13% falls within the top ten clones.

Trimming removed 0 bases from V and 6 bases from J, leaving 10 bases between the germline ends. The CDR3 goes from the cysteine to the phenylalanine over 14 residues. CDR3 DNA only is kept here, 42 bases in frame from base 1. The germline V gene gives CDR1 as SGHRS and CDR2 as YFSETQ. The sample's time point, from its label and the paper: pre-treatment sample, taken before nivolumab and TIL therapy. Baseline tumor samples were excised metastases, mostly pleural nodules or supraclavicular lymph nodes, from the same resection used to grow TIL. Tumors were collected before any PD-1/PD-L1 blockade, after which patients were given nivolumab, and patients who progressed were given lymphodepletion, an infusion of expanded TIL and IL-2. A phase I trial run at two centers enrolled adults with stage 4 NSCLC between 2017 and January 2020. Samples came from a single-arm, open-label phase I trial of tumor-infiltrating lymphocyte therapy with nivolumab in advanced non-small cell lung cancer. Parts of each resected tumor were snap-frozen in liquid nitrogen and kept at -80 degrees C. Tumor regions of interest were chosen on H&E sections by laser-capture macrodissection, pulverized into approximately 16 mg aliquots, and extracted with Qiagen Allprep kits.

This clone was detected only a few times. The clone's antigen remains unknown. No base quality information exists; no much larger clone differs at one position. The chain was built from TRBV5-1 and TRBJ2-1, with the D gene not confidently named. The source was tumor tissue, collected at baseline. The clonotype was recovered from a person between 30 and 79 years old with non-small cell lung cancer. In nucleotides, the sequence is TGCGCCAGCAGCTTGGCGGCCATAATCAATGAGCAGTTCTTC. It codes for CASSLAAIINEQFF.